Listed here are 14 T cell receptor beta chains from one sample, sequenced in a study of blood T cell repertoires in COVID-19. Produced via immunoSEQ multiplex PCR; TCRdb's table is partial and in-frame only. The sample has roughly 250,000 clones, about 80% seen once. The sample taken for sequencing was peripheral blood. These receptors all come from a man between 45 and 60 years old with active or convalescent COVID-19.

The chain links TRBV7-7 to TRBJ2-7; D is possibly TRBD2 (5 bases). This CDR3 region has 14 residues. Between the trimmed V and J ends, which lost 5 bases and 1 base, there was a span of 12 bases. CDR1 and CDR2 (germline): SSHAT, FNYEAQ (reference sequence). Written as DNA, the CDR3 is TGTGCCAGCAGCCCCCTGGGCGGGTCCTACGAGCAGTACTTC. This translates into CASSPLGGSYEQYF.

V usage is TRBV19 and J usage is TRBJ2-7; possibly TRBD1 for D (6 bases). The germline V gene has CDR1 LNHDA and CDR2 SQIVND (reference sequence). The CDR3 runs 14 residues. V shed 1 base and J shed 2 bases, with 9 bases lying between them. The CDR3 loop is CASSIVQGPYEQYF. The CDR3 DNA follows: TGTGCCAGTAGTATAGTCCAGGGGCCCTACGAGCAGTACTTC.

This chain joins TRBV4-3 and TRBJ2-2; the match to TRBD2 covers 12 bases. Germline CDR1 LGHNA, CDR2 YSLEER. Germline trimming cut 2 bases from V and 0 bases from J; bases unmatched to any gene: 4. The CDR3 extends over 18 amino acids. CDR3 in amino acids: CASSQILAGGANTGELFF. Written as DNA, the CDR3 is TGCGCCAGCAGCCAAATACTAGCGGGGGGCGCGAACACCGGGGAGCTGTTTTTT.

CDR3 DNA sequence: TGTGCCAGCAGCTCCGGACAGGGCTCCTACAATGAGCAGTTCTTC. Residues: CASSSGQGSYNEQFF. The chain joins TRBV6-5 to TRBJ2-1; 8 nucleotides align to TRBD1. Germline V lookup: CDR1 MNHEY, CDR2 SVGAGI. J was trimmed by 0 bases and V by 6 bases; bases with no gene match: 4. The CDR3 totals 15 residues.

The CDR3 coding sequence is TGTGCCAGCAGCTCCGACAGGGAGGCTTTCTTT. Translated, it gives CASSSDREAFF. V usage is TRBV7-9 and J usage is TRBJ1-1; TRBD1 aligns across 7 bases. This CDR3 region has 11 residues. Germline assignment: CDR1 SEHNR and CDR2 FQNEAQ (reference sequence). Trimming removed 4 bases from V and 11 bases from J; junction bases left unmatched: 4.

The chain recombines TRBV30 with TRBJ1-1; D uncertain. Germline V lookup: CDR1 GTSNPN, CDR2 SVGIG (reference sequence). This CDR3 comprises 13 residues. V lost 5 bases and J lost 0, with 10 bases in between. This chain's CDR3 is CAWVQDLNTEAFF. CDR3 in DNA: TGTGCCTGGGTCCAGGATTTGAACACTGAAGCTTTCTTT.

This clone has only a few counts. This rearrangement joins TRBV4-3 to TRBJ2-2; tentative D call: TRBD1 (6 bases). Looked up from germline, CDR1 is LGHNA and CDR2 is YSLEER. The length of the CDR3 is 15 residues. Trimming took off 3 bases at V and 5 bases at J, with 13 bases between the two ends. The CDR3 nucleotides are TGCGCCAGCAGCCAGAATTCGAGGGGGACCGGGGAGCTGTTTTTT. Amino acid sequence: CASSQNSRGTGELFF.

J is TRBJ2-5 and V is TRBV5-1; D is perhaps TRBD2 (7 bases). The CDR3 has 13 residues. Germline assignment: CDR1 SGHRS and CDR2 YFSETQ. Trimming shortened V by 7 bases and J by 5 bases, and 15 bases separated the two germline ends. The CDR3 protein is CASSKGGEETQYF. Here the CDR3 DNA reads TGCGCCAGCTCCAAGGGGGGGGAGGAGACCCAGTACTTC.

The V gene is TRBV12-3 or TRBV12-4, the J gene TRBJ2-7; TRBD1 matches at 12 bases. With 6 bases clipped from V and 7 bases from J, the junction kept 4 bases outside the gene matches. This CDR3 has 13 residues. CDR3 sequence reads: CASSRDRGLEQYF. CDR3 coding DNA: TGTGCCAGCAGCCGGGACAGGGGGCTTGAGCAGTACTTC.

The chain recombines TRBV12-3 or TRBV12-4 with TRBJ1-2, with 9 bases fitting TRBD1. This CDR3 spans 13 amino acids. Losses at the gene ends were 7 bases for V and 4 bases for J; bases not matched to a gene: 4. CDR3 nucleotide sequence: TGTGCCAGCACCAGGGACAGGGTCTATGGCTACACCTTC. It translates to CASTRDRVYGYTF.

This chain uses TRBV30 with TRBJ1-2, with TRBD1 matching over 8 bases. Trimming at V came to 3 bases and at J to 4 bases, leaving 4 bases not matched to a gene. The CDR3 loop spans 13 amino acids. The germline V gene encodes CDR1 GTSNPN and CDR2 SVGIG (reference sequence). The CDR3 spells CAWRGQVSYGYTF. As DNA, the CDR3 is TGTGCCTGGAGGGGACAGGTCTCCTATGGCTACACCTTC. The entire variable domain, with the rest obtained from reference TRBV30 and TRBJ1-2, is as follows: SQTIHQWPATLVQPVGSPLSLECTVEGTSNPNLYWYRQAAGRGLQLLFYSVGIGQISSEVPQNLSASRPQDRQFILSSKKLLLSDSGFYLCAWRGQVSYGYTFGSGTRLTVV.

The chain has TRBV29-1 and TRBJ1-2; 11 nucleotides agree with TRBD1. This CDR3 is built from 14 residues. Germline V gene lookup returns CDR1 SQVTM and CDR2 ANQGSEA. V was clipped by 5 bases and J by 3 bases; unmatched bases: 5. This CDR3 reads CSVTDRGLDYGYTF. For the CDR3, the DNA is TGCAGCGTTACGGACAGGGGGCTAGACTATGGCTACACCTTC.

The V gene is TRBV19, the J gene TRBJ2-3, with 10 positions matching TRBD2. Germline V gene lookup returns CDR1 LNHDA and CDR2 SQIVND (reference sequence). CDR3 length: 15 residues. V lost 5 bases to trimming and J lost 2 bases; unmatched junction nucleotides: 4. The CDR3 here is CASSWTSGHTDTQYF. For the CDR3, the DNA is TGTGCCAGTAGTTGGACTAGCGGTCACACAGATACGCAGTATTTT.

The V and J genes are TRBV12-3 or TRBV12-4 and TRBJ2-3; TRBD2 is a possible D gene (6 bases). Trimming took 4 bases from V and 10 from J, leaving 9 bases between them. This CDR3 spans 11 amino acids. For the CDR3, the DNA is TGTGCCAGCAGTTGGACGGGGGCGCAGTATTTT. Amino acids: CASSWTGAQYF.